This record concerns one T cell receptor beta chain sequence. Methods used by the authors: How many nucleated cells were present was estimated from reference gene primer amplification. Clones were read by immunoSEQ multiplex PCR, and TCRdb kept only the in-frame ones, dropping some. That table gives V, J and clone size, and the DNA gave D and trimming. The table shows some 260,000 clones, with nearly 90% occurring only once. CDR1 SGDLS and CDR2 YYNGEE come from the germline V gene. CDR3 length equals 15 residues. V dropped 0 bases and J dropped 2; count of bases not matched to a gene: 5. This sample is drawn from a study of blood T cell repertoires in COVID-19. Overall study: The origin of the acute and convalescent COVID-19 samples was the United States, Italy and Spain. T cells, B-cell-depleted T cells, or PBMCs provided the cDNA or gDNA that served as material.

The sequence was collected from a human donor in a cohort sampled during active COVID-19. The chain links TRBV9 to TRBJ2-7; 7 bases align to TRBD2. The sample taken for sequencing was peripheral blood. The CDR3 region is CASSVAAGAAYEQYF. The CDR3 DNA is TGTGCCAGCAGCGTAGCGGCGGGAGCGGCCTACGAGCAGTACTTC. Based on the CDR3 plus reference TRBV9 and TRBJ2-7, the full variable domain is DSGVTQTPKHLITATGQRVTLRCSPRSGDLSVYWYQQSLDQGLQFLIQYYNGEERAKGNILERFSAQQFPDLHSELNLSSLELGDSALYFCASSVAAGAAYEQYFGPGTRLTVT.